These T cell receptor beta chains were read from a single sample in a study of control samples from healthy donors and cancer patients. The table came from immunoSEQ multiplex PCR; TCRdb's copy has only in-frame clones and leaves some out. The sample carries about 89,000 clones, under 90% recorded once. The source material was blood. The receptor set was obtained from a woman in her thirties or forties in good health. Each CDR3 is given with its conserved first and last residue. A D gene is named only where the DNA matches it firmly. Not all rows give a size; the values are once, few, many and, for expanded clones, a class.

clone_size: NA; d_call: NA; v_call: TRBV12-3/TRBV12-4; j_call: TRBJ2-3; cdr3_aa: CASRDSTDTQYF; cdr3_nt: TGTGCCAGCAGGGACAGCACAGATACGCAGTATTTT
clone_size: NA; d_call: NA; v_call: TRBV7-2; j_call: TRBJ2-3; cdr3_aa: CASSLEVVGGRATDTQYF; cdr3_nt: TGTGCCAGCAGCTTAGAGGTGGTAGGGGGGCGAGCCACAGATACGCAATATTTT
clone_size: NA; d_call: NA; v_call: TRBV11-3; j_call: TRBJ2-4; cdr3_aa: CASSLIGSGTHKYF; cdr3_nt: TGTGCCAGCAGCTTAATTGGGTCGGGGACACACAAGTACTTC
clone_size: NA; d_call: NA; v_call: TRBV9; j_call: TRBJ2-3; cdr3_aa: CASSASGFSTDTQYF; cdr3_nt: TGTGCCAGCAGCGCGAGCGGTTTTAGCACAGATACGCAGTATTTT
clone_size: NA; d_call: NA; v_call: TRBV6-5; j_call: TRBJ1-1; cdr3_aa: CASRTGNTEAFF; cdr3_nt: TGTGCCAGCAGGACCGGGAACACTGAAGCTTTCTTT
clone_size: NA; d_call: NA; v_call: TRBV6-2/TRBV6-3; j_call: TRBJ2-1; cdr3_aa: CASSDNEQFF; cdr3_nt: TGTGCCAGCAGCGACAATGAGCAGTTCTTC
clone_size: NA; d_call: NA; v_call: TRBV3-1/TRBV3-2; j_call: TRBJ2-1; cdr3_aa: CASSQGRGLQGRSSYNEQFF; cdr3_nt: TGTGCCAGCAGCCAAGGGAGGGGTCTTCAGGGAAGAAGCTCCTACAATGAGCAGTTCTTC
clone_size: once; d_call: NA; v_call: TRBV19; j_call: TRBJ1-1; cdr3_aa: CASISRGRGNTEAFF; cdr3_nt: TGTGCCAGTATTAGCCGGGGGCGAGGGAACACTGAAGCTTTCTTT
clone_size: NA; d_call: TRBD1; v_call: TRBV13; j_call: TRBJ1-2; cdr3_aa: CASSYGQGHGYTF; cdr3_nt: TGTGCCAGCAGCTACGGACAGGGACATGGCTACACCTTC
clone_size: once; d_call: NA; v_call: TRBV7-2; j_call: TRBJ1-2; cdr3_aa: CASSDRVNNYGYTF; cdr3_nt: TGTGCCAGCAGCGACCGGGTCAATAACTATGGCTACACCTTC
clone_size: few; d_call: TRBD1; v_call: TRBV9; j_call: TRBJ2-2; cdr3_aa: CASSPTGAGELFF; cdr3_nt: TGTGCCAGCAGTCCGACAGGGGCCGGGGAGCTGTTTTTT
clone_size: NA; d_call: NA; v_call: TRBV2; j_call: TRBJ2-3; cdr3_aa: CASAGLMTDTQYF; cdr3_nt: TGTGCCAGTGCGGGACTCATGACAGATACGCAGTATTTT
clone_size: NA; d_call: TRBD1; v_call: TRBV3-1/TRBV3-2; j_call: TRBJ2-5; cdr3_aa: CASSSGTGQETQYF; cdr3_nt: TGTGCCAGCAGCTCCGGGACAGGTCAAGAGACCCAGTACTTC
clone_size: NA; d_call: TRBD2; v_call: TRBV2; j_call: TRBJ2-1; cdr3_aa: CASSARLAVDNEQFF; cdr3_nt: TGTGCCAGCAGTGCTAGACTAGCGGTTGACAATGAGCAGTTCTTC
clone_size: NA; d_call: NA; v_call: TRBV5-4; j_call: TRBJ2-6; cdr3_aa: CASSLGEVTGANVLTF; cdr3_nt: TGTGCCAGCAGCTTGGGAGAGGTAACTGGGGCCAACGTCCTGACTTTC
clone_size: NA; d_call: NA; v_call: TRBV24-1; j_call: TRBJ2-5; cdr3_aa: CATSDLPGGTQYF; cdr3_nt: TGTGCCACCAGTGATTTGCCCGGGGGAACCCAGTACTTC
clone_size: NA; d_call: NA; v_call: TRBV29-1; j_call: TRBJ1-2; cdr3_aa: CSVEDSSGDGGYTF; cdr3_nt: TGCAGCGTTGAAGATAGCTCAGGGGACGGTGGCTACACCTTC
clone_size: once; d_call: NA; v_call: TRBV2; j_call: TRBJ2-7; cdr3_aa: CASSEGTLDEQYF; cdr3_nt: TGTGCCAGCAGTGAAGGGACCCTCGACGAGCAGTACTTC
clone_size: NA; d_call: NA; v_call: TRBV12-3/TRBV12-4; j_call: TRBJ1-1; cdr3_aa: CASSLGPNTEAFF; cdr3_nt: TGTGCCAGCAGTTTAGGACCGAACACTGAAGCTTTCTTT
clone_size: NA; d_call: NA; v_call: TRBV5-1; j_call: TRBJ2-7; cdr3_aa: CASRDEDSSSYEQYF; cdr3_nt: TGCGCCAGCAGGGATGAGGACAGTAGCTCCTACGAGCAGTACTTC
clone_size: NA; d_call: TRBD1; v_call: TRBV6-6; j_call: TRBJ1-4; cdr3_aa: CASSPHTRTGWDGEKLFF; cdr3_nt: TGTGCCAGCAGTCCTCATACCCGGACAGGGTGGGATGGTGAAAAACTGTTTTTT
clone_size: NA; d_call: NA; v_call: TRBV24-1; j_call: TRBJ2-3; cdr3_aa: CATSEGFRGPNTDTQYF; cdr3_nt: TGTGCCACCAGTGAAGGCTTTCGTGGGCCCAACACAGATACGCAGTATTTT
clone_size: NA; d_call: NA; v_call: TRBV4-1; j_call: TRBJ1-2; cdr3_aa: CASSRPGPQRDYGYTF; cdr3_nt: TGCGCCAGCAGCCGCCCGGGACCCCAAAGGGACTATGGCTACACCTTC
clone_size: NA; d_call: NA; v_call: TRBV7-9; j_call: TRBJ2-5; cdr3_aa: CASSLLDTRRTQYF; cdr3_nt: TGTGCCAGCAGCTTACTAGACACCCGAAGGACCCAGTACTTC
clone_size: NA; d_call: NA; v_call: TRBV6-4; j_call: TRBJ2-1; cdr3_aa: CASSGEQRDEQFF; cdr3_nt: TGTGCCAGCAGTGGTGAACAGAGAGATGAGCAGTTCTTC
clone_size: NA; d_call: TRBD1; v_call: TRBV5-1; j_call: TRBJ1-6; cdr3_aa: CASSSGQINSPLHF; cdr3_nt: TGCGCCAGCAGCTCGGGACAGATAAATTCACCCCTCCACTTT
clone_size: once; d_call: NA; v_call: TRBV4-2; j_call: TRBJ1-5; cdr3_aa: CASSGSNQPQHF; cdr3_nt: TGTGCCAGCAGCGGGAGCAATCAGCCCCAGCATTTT
clone_size: NA; d_call: NA; v_call: TRBV11-3; j_call: TRBJ2-3; cdr3_aa: CASSSGISTGDTQYF; cdr3_nt: TGTGCCAGCAGCTCAGGGATCTCAACGGGAGATACGCAGTATTTT
clone_size: NA; d_call: NA; v_call: TRBV6-5; j_call: TRBJ2-7; cdr3_aa: CASSSGGVSYEQYF; cdr3_nt: TGTGCCAGCAGTTCCGGAGGGGTATCCTACGAGCAGTACTTC
clone_size: NA; d_call: NA; v_call: TRBV7-3; j_call: TRBJ1-1; cdr3_aa: CASSRWDTEAFF; cdr3_nt: TGTGCCAGCAGCCGCTGGGACACTGAAGCTTTCTTT
clone_size: NA; d_call: NA; v_call: TRBV21-1; j_call: TRBJ1-6; cdr3_aa: CASRDRAGSPLHF; cdr3_nt: TGTGCCAGCAGGGACAGGGCGGGTTCACCCCTCCACTTT
clone_size: NA; d_call: NA; v_call: TRBV6-2/TRBV6-3; j_call: TRBJ2-1; cdr3_aa: CASSLDGRYNEQFF; cdr3_nt: TGTGCCAGCAGCCTCGACGGCCGCTACAATGAGCAGTTCTTC
clone_size: NA; d_call: NA; v_call: TRBV24-1; j_call: TRBJ2-7; cdr3_aa: CATSDDPAGEQYF; cdr3_nt: TGTGCCACCAGTGATGATCCAGCAGGCGAGCAGTACTTC
clone_size: NA; d_call: NA; v_call: TRBV2; j_call: TRBJ2-3; cdr3_aa: CASRRGTDTQYF; cdr3_nt: TGTGCCAGCAGGCGAGGCACAGATACGCAGTATTTT